These T cell receptor beta chains were read from a single sample in a study of blood T cell repertoires in COVID-19. Sequencing used immunoSEQ multiplex PCR; TCRdb keeps in-frame clones, though not all of them. The sample yields some 150,000 clones, 70% to 90% seen once. Material: peripheral blood. The receptors come from a man aged 50 or older with acute or convalescent COVID-19. Both conserved end residues are part of each CDR3. The D gene is left open where the match is weak. The listing skips clone size in some rows; elsewhere it reads once, few, many or a size class.

V gene: TRBV28; D gene: TRBD1; J gene: TRBJ2-5; clone size: .; CDR3 DNA: TGTGCCAGCAGTTTGGTTGGGACAGGGGGAGAAGAGACCCAGTACTTC; CDR3 protein: CASSLVGTGGEETQYF
V gene: TRBV10-1; D gene: .; J gene: TRBJ2-7; clone size: .; CDR3 DNA: TGCGCCAGCAGTGGGGGCCTAGCGCTTTACGAGCAGTACTTC; CDR3 protein: CASSGGLALYEQYF
V gene: TRBV15; D gene: .; J gene: TRBJ1-5; clone size: .; CDR3 DNA: TGTGCCACCGCCCTACGGAGAAGTCAGCCCCAGCATTTT; CDR3 protein: CATALRRSQPQHF
V gene: TRBV19; D gene: TRBD2; J gene: TRBJ2-1; clone size: .; CDR3 DNA: TGTGCCAGTAGTAAAGGGACTAGCGGGAGGGCGTTGGAGCAGTTCTTC; CDR3 protein: CASSKGTSGRALEQFF
V gene: TRBV27; D gene: .; J gene: TRBJ1-6; clone size: .; CDR3 DNA: TGTGCCAGCAGTTTGGTTCAACTTTATTCACCCCTCCACTTT; CDR3 protein: CASSLVQLYSPLHF
V gene: TRBV9; D gene: TRBD2; J gene: TRBJ2-1; clone size: .; CDR3 DNA: TGTGCCAGCAGCGTAGCTTGGGGCGGGAGCTCCTACAATGAGCAGTTCTTC; CDR3 protein: CASSVAWGGSSYNEQFF
V gene: TRBV2; D gene: TRBD1; J gene: TRBJ2-5; clone size: .; CDR3 DNA: TGTGCCAGCAATCAGGGACAGGGAGGGGAGACCCAGTACTTC; CDR3 protein: CASNQGQGGETQYF
V gene: TRBV7-6; D gene: .; J gene: TRBJ1-6; clone size: .; CDR3 DNA: TGTGCCAGCAGCCCCCTAACCCCTTATTCACCCCTCCACTTT; CDR3 protein: CASSPLTPYSPLHF
V gene: TRBV18; D gene: .; J gene: TRBJ1-5; clone size: .; CDR3 DNA: TGTGCCAGCTCCCCGACTGCGGGTAGCAATCAGCCCCAGCATTTT; CDR3 protein: CASSPTAGSNQPQHF
V gene: TRBV12-3/TRBV12-4; D gene: TRBD1; J gene: TRBJ1-4; clone size: .; CDR3 DNA: TGTGCCAGCAGCCCGGGACAGTTAGAAAAACTGTTTTTT; CDR3 protein: CASSPGQLEKLFF
V gene: TRBV11-3; D gene: TRBD2; J gene: TRBJ2-2; clone size: .; CDR3 DNA: TGTGCCAGCGCCGACGGGAGGAGGGGCACCGGGGAGCTGTTTTTT; CDR3 protein: CASADGRRGTGELFF
V gene: TRBV2; D gene: .; J gene: TRBJ2-5; clone size: .; CDR3 DNA: TGTGCCAGCGGAGGGTATCAAGAGACCCAGTACTTC; CDR3 protein: CASGGYQETQYF
V gene: TRBV5-1; D gene: .; J gene: TRBJ2-7; clone size: .; CDR3 DNA: TGCGCCAGCAGCTTACAGGGTTTCCACGAGCAGTACTTC; CDR3 protein: CASSLQGFHEQYF
V gene: TRBV18; D gene: .; J gene: TRBJ2-7; clone size: .; CDR3 DNA: TGTGCCAGCTCACCAACTAGCTACACCTACGAGCAGTACTTC; CDR3 protein: CASSPTSYTYEQYF
V gene: TRBV15; D gene: .; J gene: TRBJ2-7; clone size: .; CDR3 DNA: TGTGCCACCAGCAGAGTTGCGGGGGAGCAGTACTTC; CDR3 protein: CATSRVAGEQYF
V gene: TRBV5-6; D gene: .; J gene: TRBJ1-1; clone size: .; CDR3 DNA: TGTGCCAGCAGCTTCCTTCAGGGGTATCCTGAAGCTTTCTTT; CDR3 protein: CASSFLQGYPEAFF
V gene: TRBV10-3; D gene: .; J gene: TRBJ2-7; clone size: .; CDR3 DNA: TGTGCCATCAGTGCCCCTTCCTACGAGCAGTACTTC; CDR3 protein: CAISAPSYEQYF
V gene: TRBV30; D gene: TRBD2; J gene: TRBJ2-5; clone size: .; CDR3 DNA: TGTGCCTGGAGTGTTACTAGCGGGGGAGTGGGGACCCAGTACTTC; CDR3 protein: CAWSVTSGGVGTQYF
V gene: TRBV11-1; D gene: .; J gene: TRBJ1-2; clone size: .; CDR3 DNA: TGTGCCAGCTCCGACGGGAACTATGGCTACACCTTC; CDR3 protein: CASSDGNYGYTF
V gene: TRBV27; D gene: .; J gene: TRBJ1-5; clone size: .; CDR3 DNA: TGTGCCAGCAGTTTCACAGGGAATCAGCCCCAGCATTTT; CDR3 protein: CASSFTGNQPQHF
V gene: TRBV5-1; D gene: TRBD2; J gene: TRBJ2-7; clone size: .; CDR3 DNA: TGCGCCAGCAGCCCGGGGACTAGCGGGGCCTCCTACGAGCAGTACTTC; CDR3 protein: CASSPGTSGASYEQYF
V gene: TRBV19; D gene: .; J gene: TRBJ2-7; clone size: few; CDR3 DNA: TGTGCCAGTAGTAGCAGGGGCGCCTTTAGCTCCTACGAGCAGTACTTC; CDR3 protein: CASSSRGAFSSYEQYF
V gene: TRBV6-6; D gene: TRBD1; J gene: TRBJ1-1; clone size: .; CDR3 DNA: TGTGCCAGCAGTCGGCCGGACAGGGGGAACACTGAAGCTTTCTTT; CDR3 protein: CASSRPDRGNTEAFF
V gene: TRBV18; D gene: .; J gene: TRBJ2-7; clone size: .; CDR3 DNA: TGTGCCAGCTCCGAACTCCAAGGCGGGCAGTACTTC; CDR3 protein: CASSELQGGQYF
V gene: TRBV6-1; D gene: .; J gene: TRBJ2-3; clone size: .; CDR3 DNA: TGTGCCAGCAGTGCCTCATTCCAGCGGAGGGGCACAGATACGCAGTATTTT; CDR3 protein: CASSASFQRRGTDTQYF
V gene: TRBV21-1; D gene: .; J gene: TRBJ1-3; clone size: .; CDR3 DNA: TGTGCCAGCAGCAAAGCAGCGCACTCTGGAAACACCATATATTTT; CDR3 protein: CASSKAAHSGNTIYF
V gene: TRBV5-5; D gene: .; J gene: TRBJ1-6; clone size: .; CDR3 DNA: TGTGCCAGCAGCTTGGTACATTATAATTCACCCCTCCACTTT; CDR3 protein: CASSLVHYNSPLHF
V gene: TRBV18; D gene: .; J gene: TRBJ1-4; clone size: .; CDR3 DNA: TGTGCCAGCGCGAGCATTTCAACTAATGAAAAACTGTTTTTT; CDR3 protein: CASASISTNEKLFF
V gene: TRBV5-1; D gene: .; J gene: TRBJ2-7; clone size: .; CDR3 DNA: TGCGCCAGCAGCTACCTACTGGGCGCTCGGTACGAGCAGTACTTC; CDR3 protein: CASSYLLGARYEQYF
V gene: TRBV18; D gene: .; J gene: TRBJ2-7; clone size: .; CDR3 DNA: TGTGCCAGCTCACCATATCCCCTTCGGGAGCAGTACTTC; CDR3 protein: CASSPYPLREQYF
V gene: TRBV19; D gene: .; J gene: TRBJ1-5; clone size: few; CDR3 DNA: TGTGCCAGTAGTATAAAGGGGAGGAATCAGCCCCAGCATTTT; CDR3 protein: CASSIKGRNQPQHF
V gene: TRBV5-6; D gene: TRBD1; J gene: TRBJ1-2; clone size: .; CDR3 DNA: TGTGCCAGCAGCCTAGGACAGGAACTATGGGACTACACCTTC; CDR3 protein: CASSLGQELWDYTF
V gene: TRBV5-1; D gene: .; J gene: TRBJ1-1; clone size: .; CDR3 DNA: TGCGCCAGCAGCTTGCTCGCAGACACTGAAGCTTTCTTT; CDR3 protein: CASSLLADTEAFF
V gene: TRBV7-9; D gene: .; J gene: TRBJ2-5; clone size: .; CDR3 DNA: TGTGCCAGCAGCCGCCCTGGTGTGGGCGAGACCCAGTACTTC; CDR3 protein: CASSRPGVGETQYF
V gene: TRBV6-5; D gene: .; J gene: TRBJ1-1; clone size: .; CDR3 DNA: TGTGCCAGCAGCTTGCAGACTAGGAACACTGAAGCTTTCTTT; CDR3 protein: CASSLQTRNTEAFF
V gene: TRBV7-9; D gene: .; J gene: TRBJ2-7; clone size: .; CDR3 DNA: TGTGCCAGCAGCCCCAGGGGGGAACTAAGCTCCTACGAGCAGTACTTC; CDR3 protein: CASSPRGELSSYEQYF
V gene: TRBV6-5; D gene: .; J gene: TRBJ2-1; clone size: .; CDR3 DNA: TGTGCCAGCAGGGACACTATGTCCTACAATGAGCAGTTCTTC; CDR3 protein: CASRDTMSYNEQFF
V gene: TRBV3-1/TRBV3-2; D gene: .; J gene: TRBJ1-1; clone size: .; CDR3 DNA: TGTGCCAGCAGCGACAGGAGTGGTGAAGCTTTCTTT; CDR3 protein: CASSDRSGEAFF
V gene: TRBV2; D gene: TRBD1; J gene: TRBJ2-7; clone size: .; CDR3 DNA: TGTGCCAGCAGTGAAGAGGGGGACAGGAGCGAGCAGTACTTC; CDR3 protein: CASSEEGDRSEQYF
V gene: TRBV6-5; D gene: .; J gene: TRBJ2-7; clone size: .; CDR3 DNA: TGTGCCAGCAGTAAGGCAGAGGCGCCCTACGAGCAGTACTTC; CDR3 protein: CASSKAEAPYEQYF
V gene: TRBV6-5; D gene: .; J gene: TRBJ1-5; clone size: .; CDR3 DNA: TGTGCCAGCAGTCCCCGAGGAATCCAGCCCCAGCATTTT; CDR3 protein: CASSPRGIQPQHF
V gene: TRBV30; D gene: TRBD2; J gene: TRBJ2-3; clone size: .; CDR3 DNA: TGTGCCTGGAGACTAGCGGGGGTTAGCACAGATACGCAGTATTTT; CDR3 protein: CAWRLAGVSTDTQYF
V gene: TRBV28; D gene: TRBD2; J gene: TRBJ2-3; clone size: .; CDR3 DNA: TGTGCCAGCAGTGAGGGACTAGCGGGAGTAGTGAGCACAGATACGCAGTATTTT; CDR3 protein: CASSEGLAGVVSTDTQYF
V gene: TRBV19; D gene: TRBD2; J gene: TRBJ2-7; clone size: .; CDR3 DNA: TGTGCCAGTACCGTCACTAGCGGTCCGTCCTACGAGCAGTACTTC; CDR3 protein: CASTVTSGPSYEQYF
V gene: TRBV27; D gene: .; J gene: TRBJ1-1; clone size: .; CDR3 DNA: TGTGCCAGCAGTTTAAACCCCGGAACAGGGCGAATGAACACTGAAGCTTTCTTT; CDR3 protein: CASSLNPGTGRMNTEAFF
V gene: TRBV7-8; D gene: .; J gene: TRBJ2-7; clone size: once; CDR3 DNA: TGTGCCAGCAGCTTAGCCCAGGACTACGAGCAGTACTTC; CDR3 protein: CASSLAQDYEQYF
V gene: TRBV18; D gene: TRBD1; J gene: TRBJ2-2; clone size: .; CDR3 DNA: TGTGCCAGCTCATACTACGATACAGGGGACACCGGGGAGCTGTTTTTT; CDR3 protein: CASSYYDTGDTGELFF
V gene: TRBV4-1; D gene: TRBD1; J gene: TRBJ1-4; clone size: once; CDR3 DNA: TGCGCCAGCAGCCGACAGGGGACCCTCCAGACTAATGAAAAACTGTTTTTT; CDR3 protein: CASSRQGTLQTNEKLFF
V gene: TRBV20-1; D gene: TRBD1; J gene: TRBJ1-2; clone size: .; CDR3 DNA: TGCAGTGCTAGTCGCCTCACAGGGGGGAGCGGCTACACCTTC; CDR3 protein: CSASRLTGGSGYTF
V gene: TRBV5-1; D gene: .; J gene: TRBJ2-7; clone size: few; CDR3 DNA: TGCGCCAGCAGCTTATCCAGGGTCTACGAGCAGTACTTC; CDR3 protein: CASSLSRVYEQYF
V gene: TRBV19; D gene: .; J gene: TRBJ1-2; clone size: .; CDR3 DNA: TGTGCCAGCGAACCGACAGATAACTATGGCTACACCTTC; CDR3 protein: CASEPTDNYGYTF